This entry concerns a single TCR beta chain. Clones were sequenced by immunoSEQ multiplex PCR, and TCRdb holds only the in-frame ones, with some missing. Seen here are some 170,000 clones, almost 80% observed once, and the top ten hold roughly 17%. This specimen belongs to a study of blood T cell repertoires in COVID-19. Looking at the study overall: The samples span acute and convalescent COVID-19 from the United States, Italy and Spain.

CDR1 is SGHNT, CDR2 YYREEE, per germline (reference sequence). Trimming removed 4 bases from V and 2 bases from J, with 12 bases in between. The CDR3 runs to 15 residues. Assignment of participants to cohorts was predicated upon participant-reported clinical history. Cohort 3 donors were reported recovered after two negative PCRs, clearance, or symptom resolution. This receptor was obtained from a woman in her 50s who had recovered from COVID-19. Sequencing used PBMCs or T cells enriched from blood (not recorded which). This rearrangement joins TRBV5-4 to TRBJ2-2, with D tentatively TRBD2 (5 bases). The CDR3 nucleotides are TGTGCCAGCAGCCCAGGCGGGCGCAACACCGGGGAGCTGTTTTTT. Translating it yields CASSPGGRNTGELFF. The complete variable domain, with remaining parts taken from reference TRBV5-4 and TRBJ2-2, reads ETGVTQSPTHLIKTRGQQVTLRCSSQSGHNTVSWYQQALGQGPQFIFQYYREEENGRGNFPPRFSGLQFPNYSSELNVNALELDDSALYLCASSPGGRNTGELFFGEGSRLTVL.